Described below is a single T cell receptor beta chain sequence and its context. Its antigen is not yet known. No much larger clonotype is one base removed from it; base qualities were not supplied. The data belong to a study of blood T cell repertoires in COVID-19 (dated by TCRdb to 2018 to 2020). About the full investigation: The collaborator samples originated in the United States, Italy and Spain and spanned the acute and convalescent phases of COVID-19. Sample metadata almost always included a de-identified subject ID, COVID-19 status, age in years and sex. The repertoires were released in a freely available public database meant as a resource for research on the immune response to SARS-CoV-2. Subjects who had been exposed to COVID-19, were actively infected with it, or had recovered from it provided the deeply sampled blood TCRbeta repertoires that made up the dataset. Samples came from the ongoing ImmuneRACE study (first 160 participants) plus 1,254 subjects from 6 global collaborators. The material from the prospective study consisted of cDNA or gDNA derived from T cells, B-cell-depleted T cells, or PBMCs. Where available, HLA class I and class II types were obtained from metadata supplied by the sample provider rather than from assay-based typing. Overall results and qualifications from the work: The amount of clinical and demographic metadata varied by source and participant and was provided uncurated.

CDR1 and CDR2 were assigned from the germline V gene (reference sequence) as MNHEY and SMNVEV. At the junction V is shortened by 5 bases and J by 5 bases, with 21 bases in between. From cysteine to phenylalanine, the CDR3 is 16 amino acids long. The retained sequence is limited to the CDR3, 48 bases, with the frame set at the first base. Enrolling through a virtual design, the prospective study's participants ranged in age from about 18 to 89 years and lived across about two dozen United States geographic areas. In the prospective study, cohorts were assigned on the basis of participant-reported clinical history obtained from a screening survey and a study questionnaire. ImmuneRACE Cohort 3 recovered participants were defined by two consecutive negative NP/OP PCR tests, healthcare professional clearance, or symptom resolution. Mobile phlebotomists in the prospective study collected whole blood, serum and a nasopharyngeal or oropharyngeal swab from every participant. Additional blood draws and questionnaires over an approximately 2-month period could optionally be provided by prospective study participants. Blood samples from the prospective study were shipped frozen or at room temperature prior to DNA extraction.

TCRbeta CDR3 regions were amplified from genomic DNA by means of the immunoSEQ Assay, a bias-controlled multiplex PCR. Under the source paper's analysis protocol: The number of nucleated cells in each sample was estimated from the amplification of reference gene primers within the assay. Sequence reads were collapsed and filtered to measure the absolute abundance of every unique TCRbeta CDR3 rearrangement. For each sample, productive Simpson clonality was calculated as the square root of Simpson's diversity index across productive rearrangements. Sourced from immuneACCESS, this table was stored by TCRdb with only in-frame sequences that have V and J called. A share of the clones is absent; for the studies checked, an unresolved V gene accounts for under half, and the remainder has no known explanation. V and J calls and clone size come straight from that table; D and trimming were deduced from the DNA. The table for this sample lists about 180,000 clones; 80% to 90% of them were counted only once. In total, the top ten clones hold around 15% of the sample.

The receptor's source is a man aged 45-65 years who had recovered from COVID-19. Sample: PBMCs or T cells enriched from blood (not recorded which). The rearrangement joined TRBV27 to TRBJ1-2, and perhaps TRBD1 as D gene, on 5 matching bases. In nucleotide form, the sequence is TGTGCCAGCAGTCCCTACGCGGTCGGGGGAAGTTATGGCTACACCTTC. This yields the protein CASSPYAVGGSYGYTF.